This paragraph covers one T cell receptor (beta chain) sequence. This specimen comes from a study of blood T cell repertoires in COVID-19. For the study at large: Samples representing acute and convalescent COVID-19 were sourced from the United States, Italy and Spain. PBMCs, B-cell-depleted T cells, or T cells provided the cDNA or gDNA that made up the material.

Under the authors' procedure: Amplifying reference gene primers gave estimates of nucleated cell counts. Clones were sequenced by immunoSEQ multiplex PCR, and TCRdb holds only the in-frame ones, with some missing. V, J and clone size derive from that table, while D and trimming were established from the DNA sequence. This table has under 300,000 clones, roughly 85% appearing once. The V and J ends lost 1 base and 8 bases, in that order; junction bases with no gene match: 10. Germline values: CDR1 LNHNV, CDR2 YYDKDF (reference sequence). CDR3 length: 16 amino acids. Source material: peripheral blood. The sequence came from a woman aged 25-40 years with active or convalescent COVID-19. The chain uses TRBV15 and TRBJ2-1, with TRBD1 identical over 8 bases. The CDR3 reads CATSRASAGGFHEQFF. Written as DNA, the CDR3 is TGTGCCACCAGCAGAGCATCGGCAGGGGGCTTCCATGAGCAGTTCTTC. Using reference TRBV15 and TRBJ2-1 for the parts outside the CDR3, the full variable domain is DAMVIQNPRYQVTQFGKPVTLSCSQTLNHNVMYWYQQKSSQAPKLLFHYYDKDFNNEADTPDNFQSRRPNTSFCFLDIRSPGLGDTAMYLCATSRASAGGFHEQFFGPGTRLTVL.